This record concerns one T cell receptor (beta chain) sequence. The clone's antigen remains unknown. It has no much larger one-base neighbor in the sample; base qualities were not kept. The CDR3 regions of human TCRbeta chains were analyzed by immunosequencing. On the authors' methods: TCRs in the repertoires were matched against a reference library of SARS-CoV-2-specific TCRs that had been generated with the MIRA antigen-specificity platform. Breadth was defined as the fraction of unique TCRs that were SARS-CoV-2-associated. Depth was defined as the fraction of total T cells that were SARS-CoV-2-associated. Using the MIRA data, each spike-specific TCR was assigned both to the spike region to which the TCR was reactive and to a CD4 or CD8 class. Log10-transformed breadth and depth values were compared by one-way ANOVA with Sidak's multiple comparisons tests. Entries here come from immuneACCESS through TCRdb and include only in-frame sequences with V and J called. Some clones fail to appear in such tables; in the studies checked, an unresolved V gene covers under half of the shortfall, and the cause of the remainder is unknown. Clone size and the V and J calls come from that table; the DNA yielded D and trimming. The sample contains fewer than 120,000 clones, approximately 94% of them found a single time. The top ten constitute 2.5% to 3% of the sample.

This entry comes from a study of T cell responses to AZD1222 COVID-19 vaccine (dated by TCRdb to about 2021). Study-wide context: TCR sequencing was performed for 230 to 250 trial participants, of whom some 200 were given two doses of AZD1222 and approximately 26 were given two doses of MenACWY control vaccine. Trial participants were enrolled by age into subgroups of 18-55, 56-69 and 70-plus years, and roughly 150, 30 and 60 TCR-sequenced participants, respectively, were included in these subgroups.

Taken from cysteine to phenylalanine, the CDR3 has 16 residues. Only the CDR3 region is kept as DNA, spanning 48 bases read in frame from base 1. V sheds 0 bases and J sheds 9 bases, leaving 18 bases between their ends. From a lookup of the germline V gene (reference sequence), CDR1 and CDR2 are LGHDT and YNNKEL. What this sample's time point label stands for: about 28 days (+/-7) after the second vaccine dose. Because spike-specific TCR depth and breadth did not differ between the two schedules, AZD1222 recipients who got a second dose at roughly 4 weeks were pooled with those who got a second dose at roughly 12 weeks. Samples from vaccinated people were obtained from the UK trials COV001 and COV002, which included a single-blind randomized controlled phase 2/3 trial of AZD1222 (ChAdOx1 nCoV-19) in healthy adults. For TCRbeta chain sequencing, PBMC samples were collected from trial participants at day 0 and at day 28 after the second dose.

Results and caveats for the whole study, not just this receptor: Nearly half of unique spike-specific TCRs reportedly recognized epitopes outside regions mutated in the B.1.351 and B.1.1.7 variants. After two AZD1222 doses, spike-specific TCR breadth and depth were significantly higher than at day 0 and than in MenACWY recipients. Only six AZD1222 recipients were SARS-CoV-2 seropositive at baseline, limiting conclusions about previously exposed vaccinees. Because no samples from the day 14 peak response were available, repertoires could be characterized only after the peak T cell response. The whole spike protein was spanned by vaccine-associated CD4 TCRs, and dominant responses were seen in regions 160-218 and 743-854. The 56-69-year group was small, and its depth increase did not reach significance, likely because of low power. Participants were mostly white British and included more females than males, and it was suggested by the authors that clonal diversity may have been underestimated.

This receptor chain uses TRBV3-1 (or the pseudogene TRBV3-2) and TRBJ1-5, with a tentative D gene TRBD1 over 6 matching bases. Material: peripheral blood, obtained 28 days after the second AZD1222 dose. The clonotype comes from an adult who received the AZD1222 COVID-19 vaccine. The nucleotide sequence reads as follows: TGTGCCAGCAGCCAAGAACCAGGGGCCCCGGGATGGCCCCAGCATTTT. This translates into CASSQEPGAPGWPQHF.